This T cell receptor beta chain was retrieved from a study of CD8 T cells in ankylosing spondylitis. Broader study findings: What appeared characteristic of ankylosing spondylitis blood was a TCR beta motif of fewer than ten highly homologous variants.

Unmatched junction bases numbered 11, after V lost 7 bases and J lost 4 bases. Germline V gene data show CDR1 as ENHRY and CDR2 as SYGVKD. The CDR3 length is 15 residues. Quantitative 5'-RACE with molecular barcodes was used to make the TCR beta libraries. TCRdb used MiXCR to reprocess the 5' RACE reads, holding one entry per CDR3 protein. The data contain approximately 540,000 distinct CDR3 sequences, roughly 13% of them singletons. This clonotype occurred once. Its target is unknown. The clonotype comes from a male donor with ankylosing spondylitis. Material for sequencing was blood, either unsorted or a sorted T cell fraction (not recorded which). The chain uses TRBV10-3 and TRBJ2-7, with 9 bases aligning to TRBD2. This chain's CDR3 is CAIKEEGLAYYEQYF. The CDR3 DNA follows: TGTGCCATCAAGGAGGAGGGACTAGCCTATTACGAGCAGTACTTC.